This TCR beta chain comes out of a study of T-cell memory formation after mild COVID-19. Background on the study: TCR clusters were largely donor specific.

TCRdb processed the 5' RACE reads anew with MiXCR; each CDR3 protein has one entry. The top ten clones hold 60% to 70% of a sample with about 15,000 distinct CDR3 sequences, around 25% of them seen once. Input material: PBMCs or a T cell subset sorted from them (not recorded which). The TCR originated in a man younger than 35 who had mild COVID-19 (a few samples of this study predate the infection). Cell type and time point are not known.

The CDR3 DNA follows: TGTGCCAGCAGCTTCAGGCCGAGAGGCACAGATACGCAGTATTTT. This sequence encodes CASSFRPRGTDTQYF. The rearrangement uses TRBV7-3 and TRBJ2-3; D gene unclear. Germline V gene data show CDR1 as SGHTA and CDR2 as FQGTGA. Trimming removed 3 bases from V and 1 base from J, with 11 bases in between. This CDR3 is 15 amino acids long.